This entry describes one T cell receptor beta chain. Which antigen it targets is not known. Base qualities were left out, and no much larger clone turns up one base away. This specimen comes from a study of radiation and T cells in renal cell carcinoma (dated by TCRdb to the early 2020s). Broadly, across the study: TCR beta sequencing covered 50 to 55 samples in total, comprising approximately 25 tumors and roughly 27 peripheral blood samples. The final blood draw took place at 4 weeks after radiation, the same time as nephrectomy. A total of 4,016,671 unique CDR3 nucleotide sequences, encoding 2,658,974 unique CDR3 amino acid sequences, were found across all 55 or so samples. The paper's findings and limits, for the study overall: In blood, the top tumor clonotypes increased from baseline to 2 weeks after radiation and then shrank by 4 weeks, which suggests a temporary expansion of tumor-resident clones. With a single-armed trial design, the study had no way to address how radiation dose or scheduling affects the TCR repertoire. Because pretreatment tumor biopsies were not available, the study could not determine whether clonotypes were already present within the tumor at baseline. Changes in the blood repertoire were not tracked past 4 weeks after treatment.

Sample time point, as interpreted from the label and publication: blood 4 weeks post-SBRT, at nephrectomy. Sample treatment or condition, as interpreted from the label and publication: 15 Gy SBRT to primary tumor, nephrectomy 4 weeks later. The samples were drawn from a clinical trial, where primary renal cell carcinomas were treated with 15 Gy of stereotactic body radiation therapy and then removed by nephrectomy 4 weeks afterward. To follow tumor-enriched clonotypes, serial peripheral blood was collected from radiation-treated patients at baseline and at 2 weeks and 4 weeks after SBRT. All patients had renal cell carcinoma with clear cell pathology. Genomic DNA for TCR sequencing was prepared using the QIAamp DNA Blood Mini Kit (Qiagen). The analyses included just those samples that passed every quality control check. The immunoSEQ kit was used, according to the manufacturer's recommendations, to generate TCR beta libraries from genomic DNA. To prepare libraries, a first multiplex PCR with proprietary primers was run, followed by a second PCR that added unique barcodes, and a bead cleanup was done after each round. A kit-provided positive control reaction and a negative control reaction were included in every sample batch. The final libraries were assessed on an Agilent 4200 TapeStation D1000 ScreenTape, pooled by volume, and quantified by qPCR. Sequencing was performed on an Illumina NextSeq500 using a MidOutput 150-cycle cartridge, with 156 Read1 cycles, 15 Index1 cycles, and the kit custom primers. The pooled library was loaded at roughly 0.98 pM with an approximately 20% PhiX control spike-in. Per the source publication's procedure: The vendor-processed data were analyzed in R, and a clonotype was defined as all T cells that share the same CDR3 nucleotide sequence. In the clone abundance analyses, frequencies were normalized to the 10,000 most abundant clones in each sample. Before analysis, public T cell clones were removed, and these numbered fewer than five per sample on average. Tumor-enriched clonotypes and baseline blood-enriched clonotypes were defined as those with an abundance difference of at least 32-fold between compartments. Clonotypes expanded or contracted between blood time points were identified with a beta-binomial differential abundance model. Tumor-blood repertoire similarity was measured with the Baroni-Urbani and Buser coefficient, and groups were compared using two-tailed Wilcoxon tests in R. The clones in this table, taken by TCRdb from immuneACCESS, are in-frame only. Not every clone is retained; where verified, under half of the shortfall comes from an unresolved V gene, and the cause of the rest is unknown. D and trimming were read from the DNA, whereas the V and J calls and clone size are those reported in that table. The sample table contains about 170,000 clones; only one count was recorded for about 88% of them. The leading ten clones occupy approximately 10% of the sample.

Its CDR3 holds 13 amino acids, cysteine through phenylalanine. Only CDR3 DNA remains: 39 bases, in frame from the first base. For CDR1 and CDR2, the germline V gene lists MNHNS and SASEGT. Trimming costs V 2 bases and J 6 bases, and their ends lie 10 bases apart. The clonotype originates from a woman aged 45-59 years with renal cell carcinoma. The chain was built from TRBV6-1 and TRBJ1-2; the D gene is not confidently resolved. Sequences were derived from blood, sampled from a patient whose treatment included radiotherapy and nephrectomy. The CDR3 amino acid sequence is: CASSERGRDGYTF. The nucleotide sequence reads as follows: TGTGCCAGCAGTGAAAGAGGGCGGGATGGCTACACCTTC.